Described below is a single T cell receptor beta chain sequence and its context. Its antigen remains unknown. Genomic DNA acted as the template from which TCR beta VDJ combination and CDR3 sequence profiling were carried out. TCRdb redid the calling of the reads with MiXCR, one entry per CDR3 protein. The sample has under 250,000 distinct CDR3 sequences, about 60% seen once; the top ten hold roughly three fifths. The data originate from a study of CD8+CD57+ T cells in acquired aplastic anemia. Study details: The average for DNA from sorted CD4+ and CD8+ cells was roughly 3 ug. Findings of the study overall: Comparison of patients with controls identified approximately 28 shared CD8+ CDR3 sequences.

Previously, flow cytometry had revealed CD8+CD57+ cell expansion in the patients chosen for sequencing. All patients had severe acquired aplastic anemia. Among the patients, none had received any therapy at the time of blood sampling. CDR1 and CDR2 (germline): SGHRS, YFSETQ. V was pared by 9 bases and J by 2 bases, with 21 bases between. CDR3 length equals 16 residues. The sequencing input was sorted CD4+, CD8+, or CD8+CD57+ T cells (not recorded which) from PBMCs. The gene calls are TRBV5-1 and TRBJ1-5; no firm D call. The TCR sequence derives from a human donor with aplastic anemia. This CDR3 is CAIKPLVVFGNQPQHF. Here the CDR3 DNA reads TGCGCCATCAAGCCTCTGGTGGTGTTTGGCAATCAGCCCCAGCATTTT.